This entry describes one T cell receptor beta chain. These data originate in a study of cytotoxic CD8 clonotypes in ibrutinib-treated CLL. Clones were read by immunoSEQ multiplex PCR, and TCRdb kept only the in-frame ones, dropping some. The repertoire includes fewer than 50,000 clones, 65% of them detected once, and around a fifth sits in the top ten. Germline V lookup: CDR1 GTSNPN, CDR2 SVGIG (reference sequence). This CDR3 is 13 amino acids long. V lost 2 bases and J 0 bases, leaving 5 bases between the germline ends. This receptor was identified in a human donor with chronic lymphocytic leukemia. This sample comprised PBMCs, obtained after 24 months of ibrutinib treatment. This chain connects TRBV30 to TRBJ2-1; D remains unclear. This CDR3 is CAWSRSSYNEQFF. DNA for the CDR3: TGTGCCTGGAGTCGAAGCTCCTACAATGAGCAGTTCTTC.